The 12 T cell receptor beta chains in this list originate from one sample, sequenced in a study of T cell repertoires in cytomegalovirus infection (dated by TCRdb to the late 2010s). Sequenced on an Illumina HiSeq 1500. Using fastp trimming at Q25 and MiXCR clonotype assembly, TCRdb reanalyzed the public sequencing data and kept in-frame beta chains. Identical CDR3 protein sequences are pooled into one entry, listed with their most common genes and DNA. Present in this sample are 150,000 to 200,000 distinct CDR3 sequences, roughly 20% of which were seen just once. Of the sample, 2.5% to 3% falls within the top ten clones. The sample consisted of PBMCs. The receptors derive from a human donor in good health (CMV status not recorded). Some clones in this sample may be carry-over from other donors' samples.

This clonotype has a handful of counts. A read error may produce the germline difference seen at one junction end. The rearrangement uses TRBV4-1 and TRBJ1-5, with no clear D. Per the germline V gene, CDR1 is MGHRA and CDR2 is YSYEKL. The CDR3 consists of 15 residues. The CDR3 sequence is CASSHPGRVNQPQHF. DNA for the CDR3: TGTGCCAGCAGCCATCCTGGACGGGTCAATCAGCCCCAGCATTTT.

This rearrangement joins TRBV6-5 to TRBJ2-3, with D tentatively TRBD2 (5 bases). This CDR3 region has 17 residues. Deletions cut 0 bases from V and 0 bases from J, with 13 bases between. The germline V gene encodes CDR1 MNHEY and CDR2 SVGAGI. CDR3 sequence reads: CASSYSNAGASTDTQYF. The CDR3 DNA follows: TGTGCCAGCAGTTACTCGAATGCGGGTGCTAGCACAGATACGCAGTATTTT.

This clonotype was counted many times. V gene TRBV19 combines with J gene TRBJ2-1, with 14 nucleotides matching TRBD2. The V gene end was trimmed by 7 bases and the J gene end by 7 bases; junction bases not matched to a gene: 9. The CDR3 consists of 16 residues. Germline values: CDR1 LNHDA, CDR2 SQIVND (reference sequence). The CDR3 spells CASIGTSGRVGNEQFF. The CDR3 DNA is TGTGCCAGTATAGGGACTAGCGGGAGAGTCGGTAATGAGCAGTTCTTC. Full variable domain (rest looked up from reference TRBV19 and TRBJ2-1): DGGITQSPKYLFRKEGQNVTLSCEQNLNHDAMYWYRQDPGQGLRLIYYSQIVNDFQKGDIAEGYSVSREKKESFPLTVTSAQKNPTAFYLCASIGTSGRVGNEQFFGPGTRLTVL.

The chain combines TRBV5-6 with TRBJ2-4; the D gene could be TRBD1 or TRBD2 (5 bases each). CDR1 SGHDT and CDR2 YYEEEE come from the germline V gene. The germline V and J ends were trimmed by 0 bases and 3 bases, with 13 bases remaining between them. The CDR3 loop spans 16 amino acids. The CDR3 nucleotides read TGTGCCAGCAGCTTGGTCGGGGACGGCAGCAAAAACATTCAGTACTTC. Its translation is CASSLVGDGSKNIQYF.

V usage is TRBV10-3 and J usage is TRBJ1-1; 7 bases line up with TRBD1. The CDR3 contains 13 residues. Germline V gene sequence: CDR1 ENHRY, CDR2 SYGVKD. Unmatched junction bases numbered 6, after V lost 6 bases and J lost 5 bases. The CDR3 spells CAIRGQRGTEAFF. In nucleotides, the CDR3 is TGTGCCATCAGGGGACAGAGGGGTACTGAAGCTTTCTTT.

This clonotype was seen many times. The chain has TRBV7-2 and TRBJ1-2, with a possible D match to TRBD1 (6 bases). V lost 1 base to trimming and J lost 0 bases, with 15 bases between them. Per germline, CDR1 SGHTA and CDR2 FQGNSA. The CDR3 is 17 amino acids. The CDR3 DNA follows: TGTGCCAGCAGCTTAGGCCCCTACAGGGAAGCTAACTATGGCTACACCTTC. It translates to CASSLGPYREANYGYTF.

The chain combines TRBV20-1 with TRBJ2-1; TRBD1 or TRBD2 may be the D gene (5 bases each). V gave up 3 bases and J gave up 7 bases, with 13 bases separating them. The CDR3 contains 13 residues. Germline-derived CDR1 and CDR2 are DFQATT and SNEGSKA (reference sequence). CDR3 residues: CSARGTTLNEQFF. CDR3 DNA sequence: TGCAGTGCTAGGGGGACCACCCTGAATGAGCAGTTCTTC.

This clonotype was counted ten times or more. The chain is built from TRBV11-3 and TRBJ2-3; 8 nucleotides match TRBD1. This CDR3 region has 15 residues. V trimming: 5 bases; J trimming: 3 bases; junction bases outside the gene matches: 7. Per the germline V gene, CDR1 is SGHNT and CDR2 is YENEEA. The CDR3 reads CASSARTGWTDTQYF. The CDR3 coding sequence is TGTGCCAGCAGCGCCCGGACAGGGTGGACAGATACGCAGTATTTT.

The chain links TRBV27 to TRBJ1-6; no reliable D call. The CDR3 runs 16 residues. Trimming took 2 bases from V and 0 from J, leaving 8 bases between them. The V gene's germline CDR1 is MNHEY and CDR2 SMNVEV (reference sequence). The DNA for the CDR3 is TGTGCCAGCAGTTTAGGCAGGAGCTCCTATAATTCACCCCTCCACTTT. Its protein is CASSLGRSSYNSPLHF.

The V gene is TRBV28, the J gene TRBJ2-5; 7 nucleotides match TRBD1. The CDR3 spans 14 residues. Germline V gene data show CDR1 as MDHEN and CDR2 as SYDVKM. J was trimmed by 4 bases and V by 4 bases; bases with no gene match: 6. The CDR3 DNA reads TGTGCCAGCAGTTACGGACAGGTTTTAGAGACCCAGTACTTC. Its translation: CASSYGQVLETQYF.

Comments on this clonotype: This could be a read error, since a much larger clone is one nucleotide away. The gene calls are TRBV5-4 and TRBJ1-2, with D possibly being TRBD1 (5 bases). The CDR3 runs 12 residues. Germline CDR1 reads SGHNT; CDR2 reads YYREEE (reference sequence). Here the CDR3 reads CASSFGGDGDTF. The CDR3 DNA reads TGTGCCAGCAGCTTTGGGGGGGATGGCGACACCTTC.

The chain recombines TRBV27 with TRBJ1-1; 8 bases agree with TRBD1. The germline CDR1 and CDR2 sequences are MNHEY and SMNVEV (reference sequence). The CDR3 covers 17 residues. Trimming cost V 7 bases and J 1 base; bases outside gene matches: 14. Here the CDR3 DNA reads TGTGCCAGCACTCCGGGGGGGTCAGGGGGCGCGAACACTGAAGCTTTCTTT. Residues: CASTPGGSGGANTEAFF.